The clone carrying this T cell receptor beta chain was recorded a few times. Its target is unknown. V was pared by 3 bases and J by 2 bases, with 5 bases between. Germline values: CDR1 SGHRS, CDR2 YFSETQ. This CDR3 comprises 12 residues. The protocol was immunoSEQ multiplex PCR, while the TCRdb copy is restricted to in-frame clones and leaves out a portion. Among around 53,000 clones listed, around 88% were seen once. The sample originates from a study of lymphopenia after photon versus proton radiotherapy. Findings of the study overall: Post-nadir diversity loss with photons came from oligoclonal expansion, particularly CD8+ Temra cells. Proton therapy kept repertoires fairly stable, unlike photons, which gained effector/memory cells. Larger post-nadir TCR diversity loss correlated inversely with survival in deceased patients.

This receptor was obtained from a man aged 50 or older with gastric cancer. The chain recombines TRBV5-1 with TRBJ2-5, with D unclear. The sequencing here drew on peripheral blood, taken from a patient treated with photon-based radiotherapy. The CDR3 coding sequence is TGCGCCAGCAGCTGGGATCAAGAGACCCAGTACTTC. The encoded protein is CASSWDQETQYF.